Following are 23 T cell receptor beta chains from one sample sequenced in a study of T cell responses to AZD1222 COVID-19 vaccine (dated by TCRdb to about 2021). The time point label for this specimen denotes: about 28 days (+/-7) after the second vaccine dose. The treatment or condition label for this specimen denotes: meningococcal conjugate vaccine given as trial control. Library preparation was by the immunoSEQ multiplex PCR assay. Imported from immuneACCESS, the table was reduced by TCRdb to in-frame sequences with V and J called. These copies leave out some clones; in studies compared against another copy, an unresolved V gene accounts for under half, and the cause of the remainder is not known. The sample table shows around 210,000 clones, and around 94% are seen once. The leading ten clones occupy around 1.5% of the sample. The material sequenced was peripheral blood, taken 28 days after the second dose of the MenACWY control vaccine. The receptors were gathered from an adult who received the MenACWY meningococcal vaccine as a control.

The chain employs TRBV11-3 and TRBJ2-7; a weak D match, TRBD1 (6 bases). The V and J ends lost 5 bases and 4 bases respectively, with 24 bases between them. CDR1 and CDR2 from the germline V gene are SGHNT and YENEEA. The CDR3 has 17 amino acids. CDR3 sequence reads: CASSQDPLTGMDYEQYF. The CDR3 region has the DNA TGTGCCAGCAGCCAGGACCCTCTAACAGGGATGGATTACGAGCAGTACTTC.

The genes are TRBV27 and TRBJ2-5; 10 positions match TRBD1. Per germline, CDR1 MNHEY and CDR2 SMNVEV (reference sequence). The CDR3 contains 16 residues. The trim removed 6 bases at V and 5 bases at J, leaving 12 bases unmatched. The CDR3 DNA reads as TGTGCCAGCAGAAACCACAAGCCGGGACAGGGGGAGACCCAGTACTTC. Translated, it gives CASRNHKPGQGETQYF.

This chain joins TRBV5-5 and TRBJ2-1; D not certain. Germline V gives CDR1 SGHKS, CDR2 YYEKEE (reference sequence). Deletions cut 1 base from V and 5 bases from J, with 10 bases between. The CDR3 totals 14 residues. The CDR3 region has the DNA TGTGCCAGCAGCTTGCGTCCTGTCGACAATGAGCAGTTCTTC. Its protein product is CASSLRPVDNEQFF.

The chain carries TRBV2 and TRBJ2-1, with 10 nucleotides matching TRBD2. V gave up 10 bases and J gave up 2 bases; unmatched junction bases: 8. CDR1 and CDR2 from the germline V gene are SNHLY and FYNNEI. The CDR3 extends over 15 amino acids. The CDR3 reads CANGLAGETYNEQFF. In DNA form, the CDR3 reads TGTGCCAACGGGCTAGCGGGAGAAACCTACAATGAGCAGTTCTTC. Together with reference TRBV2 and TRBJ2-1, the CDR3 gives the full variable domain: EPEVTQTPSHQVTQMGQEVILRCVPISNHLYFYWYRQILGQKVEFLVSFYNNEISEKSEIFDDQFSVERPDGSNFTLKIRSTKLEDSAMYFCANGLAGETYNEQFFGPGTRLTVL.

This chain uses TRBV15 with TRBJ1-5; a weak D match, TRBD1 (6 bases). CDR1 is LNHNV, CDR2 YYDKDF, per germline (reference sequence). Deletions cut 1 base from V and 5 bases from J, with 12 bases between. The CDR3 is 15 amino acids. In nucleotides, the CDR3 is TGTGCCACCAGCAGAGGGGGGGCGCCGGATCAGCCCCAGCATTTT. The encoded protein is CATSRGGAPDQPQHF.

The chain has TRBV19 and TRBJ1-5; 7 bases are shared with TRBD1. The trim removed 6 bases at V and 2 bases at J, leaving 10 bases unmatched. Germline values: CDR1 LNHDA, CDR2 SQIVND (reference sequence). The CDR3 sequence is 16 residues long. CDR3 sequence (DNA): TGTGCCAGTAGCGACACAGGGGCTCCCCGCAATCAGCCCCAGCATTTT. It encodes CASSDTGAPRNQPQHF.

The V call is TRBV7-7, the J call TRBJ2-2, with D tentatively TRBD1 (6 bases). CDR1 is SSHAT and CDR2 is FNYEAQ in the germline V gene (reference sequence). This CDR3 comprises 15 residues. With 1 base removed from V and 6 bases from J, the gap between germline ends came to 12 bases. CDR3 sequence reads: CASSLGTGKSGELFF. The CDR3 nucleotides read TGTGCCAGCAGCTTAGGTACAGGGAAGTCCGGGGAGCTGTTTTTT.

CDR3 loop: CASRRTPSNQPQHF. The CDR3 bases are TGTGCCAGCAGGAGGACACCTAGCAATCAGCCCCAGCATTTT. The chain links TRBV28 to TRBJ1-5; D is possibly TRBD1 (5 bases). Trimming stripped 6 bases from V and 0 bases from J, with 9 bases between. This CDR3 comprises 14 residues. Germline V gene lookup returns CDR1 MDHEN and CDR2 SYDVKM.

This chain joins TRBV3-1 (or the pseudogene TRBV3-2) and TRBJ1-3; no reliable D call. Trimming shortened V by 1 base and J by 2 bases, and 3 bases separated the two germline ends. Germline assignment: CDR1 LGHDT and CDR2 YNNKEL (reference sequence). The CDR3 contains 13 residues. The DNA for the CDR3 is TGTGCCAGCAGCCAAGTACCTGGAAACACCATATATTTT. Protein sequence: CASSQVPGNTIYF.

This chain uses TRBV5-4 with TRBJ2-7; 7 nucleotides agree with TRBD1. The V and J ends lost 4 bases and 4 bases, in that order; junction bases with no gene match: 5. Germline CDR1 is SGHNT and CDR2 is YYREEE (reference sequence). The CDR3 spans 13 residues. CDR3 coding DNA: TGTGCCAGCAGCCAAGGGACAGCATACGAGCAGTACTTC. Its protein is CASSQGTAYEQYF.

V gene TRBV5-5 combines with J gene TRBJ2-2, with D possibly called TRBD1 or TRBD2 (6 bases each). CDR1 and CDR2 from the germline V gene are SGHKS and YYEKEE (reference sequence). Trimming removed 2 bases at V and 7 bases at J, with 18 bases between. This CDR3 is 16 amino acids long. CDR3 sequence (DNA): TGTGCCAGCAGCTTTCGTGTCGGGGGCTGGGTCGGGGAGCTGTTTTTT. Amino acids: CASSFRVGGWVGELFF.

The chain joins TRBV5-6 to TRBJ2-5; either TRBD1 or TRBD2 may fit D (6 bases each). Between the trimmed V and J ends, which lost 6 bases and 2 bases, there was a span of 23 bases. Germline V gene lookup returns CDR1 SGHDT and CDR2 YYEEEE. The CDR3 runs 17 residues. The CDR3 coding sequence is TGTGCCAGCAACCCCGGGGGCAAACCGCCATTGCAAGAGACCCAGTACTTC. Translating it yields CASNPGGKPPLQETQYF.

The chain combines TRBV7-2 with TRBJ1-3, with TRBD1 matching 7 bases. Looked up from germline, CDR1 is SGHTA and CDR2 is FQGNSA. The CDR3 length is 12 residues. Trimming at V came to 2 bases and at J to 14 bases, leaving 6 bases not matched to a gene. The CDR3 protein is CASSLSSGTVYF. CDR3 nucleotides: TGTGCCAGCAGCTTAAGTAGCGGGACAGTATATTTT.

The chain uses TRBV6-5 and TRBJ1-1; D possibly corresponds to TRBD1 (5 bases). V lost 6 bases, J lost 1 base, and 9 bases lay in between. Per the germline V gene, CDR1 is MNHEY and CDR2 is SVGAGI. The CDR3 has 13 amino acids. CDR3 sequence reads: CASRWGWNTEAFF. CDR3 in DNA: TGTGCCAGCAGGTGGGGGTGGAACACTGAAGCTTTCTTT.

This chain connects TRBV7-9 to TRBJ2-5; possibly TRBD1 or TRBD2 for D (5 bases each). CDR1 is SEHNR and CDR2 is FQNEAQ in the germline V gene (reference sequence). The CDR3 contains 15 residues. The V end lost 5 bases, the J end lost 1 base, and 14 bases lay between the germline ends. For the CDR3, the DNA is TGTGCCAGCAGCCGGGACCTCGGGGCCCAAGAGACCCAGTACTTC. Translating it yields CASSRDLGAQETQYF.

This rearrangement joins TRBV9 to TRBJ1-2; possibly TRBD1 for D (5 bases). The CDR3 covers 14 residues. The germline V gene encodes CDR1 SGDLS and CDR2 YYNGEE. V was clipped by 2 bases and J by 2 bases, with 10 bases between them. DNA of the CDR3: TGTGCCAGCAGCGTGTCAGGGAGGAACTATGGCTACACCTTC. As protein: CASSVSGRNYGYTF.

In this sample, this clone turned up once. This chain uses TRBV7-9 with TRBJ2-1, with D unclear. The CDR3 contains 13 residues. In germline, CDR1 is SEHNR, CDR2 FQNEAQ (reference sequence). The V gene lost 3 bases and the J gene lost 10 bases, with 13 bases spanning the gap. CDR3 in amino acids: CASSFSNVMEQFF. DNA of the CDR3: TGTGCCAGCAGCTTCTCTAATGTTATGGAGCAGTTCTTC.

The table lists this clone with a count of one. This chain joins TRBV19 and TRBJ1-6; D is possibly TRBD1 (6 bases). This CDR3 is 15 amino acids long. Trimming stripped 2 bases from V and 8 bases from J, with 13 bases between. CDR1 is LNHDA, CDR2 SQIVND, per germline (reference sequence). The CDR3 DNA follows: TGTGCCAGTAGTATAAAGCAGGGGTGGGATTCACCCCTCCACTTT. Protein: CASSIKQGWDSPLHF. The whole variable domain, filled in from reference TRBV19 and TRBJ1-6, reads DGGITQSPKYLFRKEGQNVTLSCEQNLNHDAMYWYRQDPGQGLRLIYYSQIVNDFQKGDIAEGYSVSREKKESFPLTVTSAQKNPTAFYLCASSIKQGWDSPLHFGNGTRLTVT.

V gene TRBV5-1 combines with J gene TRBJ1-2, with D unclear. Germline V gene lookup returns CDR1 SGHRS and CDR2 YFSETQ. The ends were cut back, 1 base at V and 6 bases at J, with 22 bases in the middle. CDR3 length: 17 amino acids. CDR3 sequence reads: CASSLSSSDKRLHGYTF. CDR3 sequence (DNA): TGCGCCAGCAGCTTGAGTTCCTCCGACAAGAGACTCCATGGCTACACCTTC.

The J gene is TRBJ1-6, the V gene TRBV6-2 or TRBV6-3; perhaps TRBD1 as D (5 bases). V lost 0 bases and J 4 bases, leaving 19 bases between the germline ends. Germline lookup yields CDR1 MNHEY and CDR2 SVGEGT. This CDR3 region has 19 residues. The DNA of the CDR3 is TGTGCCAGCAGTTACTCGGGGCAGGGCCCAGAGGCATATAATTCACCCCTCCACTTT. As protein: CASSYSGQGPEAYNSPLHF.

This chain joins TRBV16 and TRBJ1-2, with D hard to call. The CDR3 loop spans 13 amino acids. The V gene's germline CDR1 is KGHSY and CDR2 FQNENV. Trimming stripped 2 bases from V and 4 bases from J, with 8 bases between. Written as DNA, the CDR3 is TGTGCCAGCAGCCAAATACGGACCTATGGCTACACCTTC. Translating gives CASSQIRTYGYTF.

The chain carries TRBV6-6 and TRBJ2-5, with 8 bases identical to TRBD2. Germline loops: CDR1 MNHNY, CDR2 SVGAGI (reference sequence). The CDR3 runs to 16 residues. Trimming took 5 bases from V and 1 from J; bases not matched to a gene: 9. The CDR3: CASSRTAGAPQETQYF. In DNA, the CDR3 is TGTGCCAGCAGTCGAACAGCGGGGGCGCCCCAAGAGACCCAGTACTTC.

The chain combines TRBV19 with TRBJ1-1; TRBD1 is a possible D gene (5 bases). Germline CDR1 is LNHDA and CDR2 is SQIVND (reference sequence). Trimming pared 6 bases from V and 0 bases from J, leaving 14 bases between. This CDR3 is built from 15 residues. The CDR3 is CASRPGELMNTEAFF. CDR3 coding DNA: TGTGCCAGTAGGCCGGGGGAACTTATGAACACTGAAGCTTTCTTT.